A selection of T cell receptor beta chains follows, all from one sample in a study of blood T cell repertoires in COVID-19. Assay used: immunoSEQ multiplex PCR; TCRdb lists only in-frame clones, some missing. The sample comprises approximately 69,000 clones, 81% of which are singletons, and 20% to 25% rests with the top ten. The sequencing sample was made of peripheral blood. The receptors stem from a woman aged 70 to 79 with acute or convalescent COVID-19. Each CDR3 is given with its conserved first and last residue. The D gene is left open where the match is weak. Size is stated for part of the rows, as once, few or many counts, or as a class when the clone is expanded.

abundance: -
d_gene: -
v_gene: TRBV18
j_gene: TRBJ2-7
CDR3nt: TGTGCCAGCTCACCTACTGGCGGACAGTCAGTCTACGAGCAGTACTTC
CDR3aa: CASSPTGGQSVYEQYF

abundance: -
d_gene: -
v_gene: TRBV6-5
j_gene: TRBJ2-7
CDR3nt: TGTGCCAGCAGTTACCCAGGGGCGGGAGACTACGAGCAGTACTTC
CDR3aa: CASSYPGAGDYEQYF

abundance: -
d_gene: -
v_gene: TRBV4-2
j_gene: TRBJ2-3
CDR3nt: TGTGCCAGCAGCCATGACTTGACAGGTCGTAGCACAGATACGCAGTATTTT
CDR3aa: CASSHDLTGRSTDTQYF

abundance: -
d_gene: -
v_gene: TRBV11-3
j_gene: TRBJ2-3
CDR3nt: TGTGCCAGCAGCTTAGGCGGGACTAGCACAGATACGCAGTATTTT
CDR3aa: CASSLGGTSTDTQYF

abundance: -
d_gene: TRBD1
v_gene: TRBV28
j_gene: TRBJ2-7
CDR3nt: TGTGCCAGCAGTTTGGACAGGGTGGTATACGAGCAGTACTTC
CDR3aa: CASSLDRVVYEQYF

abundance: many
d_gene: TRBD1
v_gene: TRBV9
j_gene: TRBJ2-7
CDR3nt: TGTGCCAGCAGCGGGGGACAGTCCTACGAGCAGTACTTC
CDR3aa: CASSGGQSYEQYF

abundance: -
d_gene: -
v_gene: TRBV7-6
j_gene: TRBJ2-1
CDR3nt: TGTGCCAGCAGCTTGGGGTTAGCGGACTCCTACAATGAGCAGTTCTTC
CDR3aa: CASSLGLADSYNEQFF

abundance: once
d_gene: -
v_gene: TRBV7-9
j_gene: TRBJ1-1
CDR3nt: TGTGCCAGCAGCTTAGACTACGAAGAGGCTTTCTTT
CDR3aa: CASSLDYEEAFF

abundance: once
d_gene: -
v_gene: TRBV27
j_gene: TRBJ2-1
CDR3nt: TGTGCCAGCAGTTTATCGTTCAGCTCCTACAATGAGCAGTTCTTC
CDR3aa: CASSLSFSSYNEQFF

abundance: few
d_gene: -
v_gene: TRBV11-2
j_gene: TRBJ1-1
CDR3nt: TGTGCCAGCAGCTTAGGGGGACAGAACACTGAAGCTTTCTTT
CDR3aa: CASSLGGQNTEAFF

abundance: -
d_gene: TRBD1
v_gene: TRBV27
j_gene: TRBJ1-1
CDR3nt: TGTGCCAGCAATCCAGGGGGAAAGAAGGCCACTGAAGCTTTCTTT
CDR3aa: CASNPGGKKATEAFF

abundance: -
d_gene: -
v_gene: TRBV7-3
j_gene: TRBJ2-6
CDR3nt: TGTGCCAGCAGCTTTACGGTCACCCGCTCTGGGGCCAACGTCCTGACTTTC
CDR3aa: CASSFTVTRSGANVLTF

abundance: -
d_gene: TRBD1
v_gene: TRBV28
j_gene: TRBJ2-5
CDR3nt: TGTGCCAGCACTGTTACAGGGGTGCCAGAGACCCAGTACTTC
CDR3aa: CASTVTGVPETQYF

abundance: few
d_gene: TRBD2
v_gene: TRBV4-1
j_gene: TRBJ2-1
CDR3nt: TGCGCCAGCAGCCCCCCGGGACTAGCGCCATACAATGAGCAGTTCTTC
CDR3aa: CASSPPGLAPYNEQFF

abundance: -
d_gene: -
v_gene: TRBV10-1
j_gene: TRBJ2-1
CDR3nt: TGCGCCAGCAGTGAACAGTACAATGAGCAGTTCTTC
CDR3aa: CASSEQYNEQFF

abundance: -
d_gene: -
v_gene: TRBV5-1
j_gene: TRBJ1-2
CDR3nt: TGCGCCAGCAGCTTGGGCAGGGGCGCCTATGGCTACACCTTC
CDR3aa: CASSLGRGAYGYTF

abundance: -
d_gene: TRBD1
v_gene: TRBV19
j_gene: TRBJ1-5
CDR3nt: TGTGCCAGTAGCTCGAGGGGGCGCGGGCAGCCCCAGCATTTT
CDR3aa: CASSSRGRGQPQHF

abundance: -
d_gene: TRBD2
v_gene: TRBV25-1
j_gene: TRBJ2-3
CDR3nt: TGTGCCAGCCTAGCGGGAGGGAACACAGATACGCAGTATTTT
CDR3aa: CASLAGGNTDTQYF

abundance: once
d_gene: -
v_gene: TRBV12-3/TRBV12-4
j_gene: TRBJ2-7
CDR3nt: TGTGCCAGCAGTTCCGTGTACGAGCAGTACTTC
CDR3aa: CASSSVYEQYF

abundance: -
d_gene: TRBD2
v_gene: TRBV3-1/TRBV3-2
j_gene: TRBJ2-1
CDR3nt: TGTGCCAGCAGCCAAGAAAGGCTAGCGGGAGGGCCGGTTGAGCAGTTCTTC
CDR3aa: CASSQERLAGGPVEQFF

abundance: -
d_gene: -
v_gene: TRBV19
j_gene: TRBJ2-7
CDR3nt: TGTGCCAGTAGTATACGGCGGCCGGCCTACGAGCAGTACTTC
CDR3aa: CASSIRRPAYEQYF

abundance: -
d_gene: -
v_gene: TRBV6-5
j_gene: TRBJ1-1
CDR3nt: TGTGCCAGCACTGCCGGGGGAGGGGACACTGAAGCTTTCTTT
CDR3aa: CASTAGGGDTEAFF

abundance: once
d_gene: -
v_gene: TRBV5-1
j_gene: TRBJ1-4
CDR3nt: TGCGCCAGCAGCTTGGAACAGCCTAATGAAAAACTGTTTTTT
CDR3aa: CASSLEQPNEKLFF

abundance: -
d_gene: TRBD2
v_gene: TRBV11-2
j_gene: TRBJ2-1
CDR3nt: TGTGCCAGCAGCCGAAGAGGCGGGGGGAACAATGAGCAGTTCTTC
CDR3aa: CASSRRGGGNNEQFF

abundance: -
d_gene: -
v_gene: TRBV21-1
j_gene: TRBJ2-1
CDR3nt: TGTGCCAGCAGCAAAGAGCCGGCGGGATTCTCCTACAATGAGCAGTTCTTC
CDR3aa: CASSKEPAGFSYNEQFF

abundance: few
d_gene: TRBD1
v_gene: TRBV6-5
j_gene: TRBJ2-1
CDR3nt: TGTGCCAGCAGTCAGGGACAGGGGGACTACAATGAGCAGTTCTTC
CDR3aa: CASSQGQGDYNEQFF

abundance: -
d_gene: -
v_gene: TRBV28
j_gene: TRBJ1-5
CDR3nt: TGTGCCAGCAGTTTTGGGTGGCAGGGGAGTCAGCCCCAGCATTTT
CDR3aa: CASSFGWQGSQPQHF

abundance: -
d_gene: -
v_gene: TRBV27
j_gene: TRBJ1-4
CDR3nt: TGTGCCAGCAGTGCCCAACCTAGGGGGAATAATGAAAAACTGTTTTTT
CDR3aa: CASSAQPRGNNEKLFF

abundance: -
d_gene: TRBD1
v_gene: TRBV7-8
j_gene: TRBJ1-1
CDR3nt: TGTGCCAGCAGCTTAGCAACCCAGGGGGTCACTGAAGCTTTCTTT
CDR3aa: CASSLATQGVTEAFF

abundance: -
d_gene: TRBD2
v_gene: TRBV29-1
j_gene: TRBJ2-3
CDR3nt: TGCAGCGTTGCTCTAGCGGGAGTTTCAGATACGCAGTATTTT
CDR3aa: CSVALAGVSDTQYF

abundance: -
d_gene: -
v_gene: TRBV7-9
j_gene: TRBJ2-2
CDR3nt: TGTGCCATCCAAAAACTCGCGAACACCGGGGAGCTGTTTTTT
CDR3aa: CAIQKLANTGELFF

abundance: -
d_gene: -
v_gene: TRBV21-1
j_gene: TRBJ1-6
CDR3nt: TGTGCCAGCAGCCCGCGGGACGTCGACGATAATTCACCCCTCCACTTT
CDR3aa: CASSPRDVDDNSPLHF